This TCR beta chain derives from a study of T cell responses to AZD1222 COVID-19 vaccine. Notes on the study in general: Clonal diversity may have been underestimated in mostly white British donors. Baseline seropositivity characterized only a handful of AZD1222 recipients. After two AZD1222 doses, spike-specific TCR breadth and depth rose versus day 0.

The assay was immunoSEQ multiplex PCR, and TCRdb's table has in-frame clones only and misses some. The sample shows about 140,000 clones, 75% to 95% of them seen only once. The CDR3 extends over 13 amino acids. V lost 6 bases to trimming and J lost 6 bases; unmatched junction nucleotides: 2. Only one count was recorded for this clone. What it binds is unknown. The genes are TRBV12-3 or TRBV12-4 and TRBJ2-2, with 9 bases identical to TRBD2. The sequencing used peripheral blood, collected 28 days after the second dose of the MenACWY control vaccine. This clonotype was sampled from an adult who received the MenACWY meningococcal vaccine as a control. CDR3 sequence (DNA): TGTGCCAGCAGGGAGCGGGAGGCCGGGGAGCTGTTTTTT. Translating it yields CASREREAGELFF.